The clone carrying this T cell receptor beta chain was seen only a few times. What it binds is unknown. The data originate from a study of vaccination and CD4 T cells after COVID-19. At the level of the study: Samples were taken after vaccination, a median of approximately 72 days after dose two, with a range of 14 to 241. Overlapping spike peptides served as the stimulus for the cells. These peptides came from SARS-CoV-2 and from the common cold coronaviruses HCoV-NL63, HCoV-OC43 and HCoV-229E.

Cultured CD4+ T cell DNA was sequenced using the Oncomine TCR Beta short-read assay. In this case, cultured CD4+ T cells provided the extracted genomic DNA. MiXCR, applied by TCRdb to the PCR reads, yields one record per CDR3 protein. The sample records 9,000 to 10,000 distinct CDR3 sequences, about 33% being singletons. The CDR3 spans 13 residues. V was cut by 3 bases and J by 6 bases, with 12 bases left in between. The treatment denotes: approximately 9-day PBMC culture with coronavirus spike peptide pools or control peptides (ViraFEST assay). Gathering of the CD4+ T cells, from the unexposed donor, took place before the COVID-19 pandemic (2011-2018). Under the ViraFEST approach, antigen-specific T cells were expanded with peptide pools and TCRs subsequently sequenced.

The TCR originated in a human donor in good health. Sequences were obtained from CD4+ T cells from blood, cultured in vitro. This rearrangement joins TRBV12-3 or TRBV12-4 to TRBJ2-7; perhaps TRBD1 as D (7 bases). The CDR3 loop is CASSFLQGGEQYF. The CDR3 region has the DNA TGTGCCAGCAGTTTCCTTCAGGGGGGCGAGCAGTACTTC.